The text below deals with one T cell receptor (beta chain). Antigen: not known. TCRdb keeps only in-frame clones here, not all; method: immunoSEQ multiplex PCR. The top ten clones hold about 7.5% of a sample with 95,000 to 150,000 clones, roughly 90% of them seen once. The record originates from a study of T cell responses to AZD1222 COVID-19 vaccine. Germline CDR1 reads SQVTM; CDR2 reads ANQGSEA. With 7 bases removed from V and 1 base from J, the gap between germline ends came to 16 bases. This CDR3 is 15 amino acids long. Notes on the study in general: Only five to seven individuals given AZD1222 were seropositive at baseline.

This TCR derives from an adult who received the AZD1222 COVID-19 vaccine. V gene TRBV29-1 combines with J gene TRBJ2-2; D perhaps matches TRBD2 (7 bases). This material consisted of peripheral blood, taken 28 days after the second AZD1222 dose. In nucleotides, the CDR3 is TGCAGCGCCGAACGCGGGGGCTTGAACACCGGGGAGCTGTTTTTT. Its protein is CSAERGGLNTGELFF.